This T cell receptor (beta chain) emerged from a study of OX40 agonist ivuxolimab in advanced cancers. Study at large: The study gave patients intravenous ivuxolimab at 0.01 to 10 mg/kg every 2 weeks. 30% to 40% of patients had received prior checkpoint inhibitor therapy. Findings of the study overall: The antigens recognized by the expanded peripheral T cells, that is their antigen specificity, were not determined.

About this clone itself: What it binds is not known.

The study sampled blood at baseline, cycle 4 day 1, and cycle 7 day 1. Sequencing was performed with immunoSEQ multiplex PCR; in TCRdb, only in-frame clones are kept and a portion is missing. The sample lists approximately 50,000 clones; around 85% were seen once. This CDR3 region has 15 residues. Germline V CDR1 and CDR2: SGHTA, FQGNSA. The germline V and J ends were trimmed by 0 bases and 4 bases, with 10 bases remaining between them. V gene TRBV7-2 combines with J gene TRBJ1-3, with D hard to call. The source was CD4+ or CD8+ T cells sorted from blood, collected in a trial of the OX40 agonist ivuxolimab. The sequence was collected from an adult with an advanced solid tumor such as melanoma, head and neck, liver or kidney cancer. CDR3 region: CASSLAGYGGNTIYF. The CDR3 region has the DNA TGTGCCAGCAGCTTAGCAGGATACGGAGGAAACACCATATATTTT.